These T cell receptor beta chains were read from a single sample in a study of OX40 agonist ivuxolimab in advanced cancers. Assay: immunoSEQ multiplex PCR; the TCRdb copy retains only in-frame clones and omits some. The table shows 60,000 to 70,000 clones, with 86% occurring only once. Sample: CD4+ or CD8+ T cells sorted from blood, taken in a trial of the OX40 agonist ivuxolimab. The receptor source for this set is an adult with an advanced solid tumor such as melanoma, head and neck, liver or kidney cancer. CDR3s include the opening cysteine and the closing phenylalanine or tryptophan. The D gene is left open where the match is weak. Not every row has a clone size; where given, it reads once, few, many or a size class.

>NA|TRBJ2-7|TRBV11-2|NA
CASSQGLRNTNYEQYF
TGTGCCAGCAGCCAAGGCTTGCGTAACACTAACTACGAGCAGTACTTC
>few|TRBJ2-7|TRBV10-1|NA
CASSESTASYEQYF
TGCGCCAGCAGTGAGTCCACGGCCTCCTACGAGCAGTACTTC
>NA|TRBJ2-3|TRBV10-1|TRBD2
CASSEGVPGSGTDTQYF
TGCGCCAGCAGTGAGGGTGTGCCGGGTAGCGGGACAGATACGCAGTATTTT
>NA|TRBJ2-7|TRBV5-6|NA
CASSLGSRRFGDF
TGTGCCAGCAGCTTGGGTTCGCGGCGGTTTGGGGACTTC
>once|TRBJ2-1|TRBV11-3|NA
CASSLDSQGAAPGEQFF
TGTGCCAGCAGCTTAGACAGCCAGGGCGCGGCTCCGGGTGAGCAGTTCTTC
>NA|TRBJ2-3|TRBV6-5|TRBD2
CASSYRREGLTDTQYF
TGTGCCAGCAGTTACAGGCGGGAGGGCCTAACAGATACGCAGTATTTT
>NA|TRBJ1-2|TRBV7-9|NA
CASSLVVGRYGYTF
TGTGCCAGCAGCTTAGTGGTTGGGAGGTATGGCTACACCTTC
>once|TRBJ1-2|TRBV28|TRBD1
CASSEGQRRNYGYTF
TGTGCCAGCAGTGAGGGACAGCGAAGGAACTATGGCTACACCTTC
>once|TRBJ2-3|TRBV27|TRBD2
CASSLGTSRNTDTQYF
TGTGCCAGCAGTTTAGGGACTAGCCGGAACACAGATACGCAGTATTTT
>NA|TRBJ2-7|TRBV11-2|TRBD2
CASSLASVLAGTYEQYF
TGTGCCAGCAGCTTAGCGTCGGTCCTAGCGGGAACCTACGAGCAGTACTTC
>NA|TRBJ2-3|TRBV5-1|TRBD2
CASSAGLAGDTDTQYF
TGCGCCAGCAGTGCTGGACTAGCGGGAGACACAGATACGCAGTATTTT
>NA|TRBJ2-7|TRBV5-1|NA
CASSTLGRVSGEQYF
TGCGCCAGCAGCACCTTGGGCAGGGTGTCCGGCGAGCAGTACTTC
>once|TRBJ2-1|TRBV5-1|TRBD2
CASSPSGLAGAAANEQFF
TGCGCCAGCAGCCCGTCAGGACTAGCGGGAGCGGCCGCCAATGAGCAGTTCTTC
>NA|TRBJ1-1|TRBV5-6|NA
CASSPWGALTEAFF
TGTGCCAGCAGCCCATGGGGGGCCCTCACTGAAGCTTTCTTT
>NA|TRBJ2-3|TRBV6-6|NA
CASSYSSSGDTQYF
TGTGCCAGCAGTTACTCGAGTAGTGGAGATACGCAGTATTTT
>NA|TRBJ2-7|TRBV6-5|TRBD2
CASSYRSGSSYEQYF
TGTGCCAGCAGTTACCGAAGCGGGAGCTCCTACGAGCAGTACTTC
>once|TRBJ2-1|TRBV5-1|NA
CASSLGGGVEIHEQFF
TGCGCCAGCAGCTTGGGAGGCGGGGTCGAGATCCATGAGCAGTTCTTC
>once|TRBJ2-5|TRBV6-1|NA
CASSERQGETQYF
TGTGCCAGCAGTGAACGGCAAGGTGAGACCCAGTACTTC
>NA|TRBJ1-4|TRBV7-9|NA
CASSFGGTPNEKLFF
TGTGCCAGCAGCTTCGGAGGGACACCTAATGAAAAACTGTTTTTT
>NA|TRBJ2-1|TRBV30|NA
CAWSLGPNNEQFF
TGTGCCTGGAGCCTAGGACCAAACAATGAGCAGTTCTTC
>NA|TRBJ2-7|TRBV2|TRBD1
CASSQDRVSYEQYF
TGTGCCAGCAGCCAGGACAGGGTCTCCTACGAGCAGTACTTC
>NA|TRBJ1-5|TRBV19|NA
CASSSPRGGFVQPQHF
TGTGCCAGTAGTAGTCCCCGGGGGGGGTTTGTTCAGCCCCAGCATTTT
>once|TRBJ1-5|TRBV28|NA
CASSLGTGLQPQHF
TGTGCCAGCAGTTTAGGGACCGGATTACAGCCCCAGCATTTT